The next 30 T cell receptor beta chains were all read from a single sample in a study of blood T cell repertoires in COVID-19. Generated by immunoSEQ multiplex PCR, the TCRdb table keeps only in-frame clones and is missing some. The table lists approximately 60,000 clones, under 95% of them singletons. The sequencing sample was made of peripheral blood. These receptors all come from a man in his sixties or seventies with active COVID-19.

The CDR3 is CADPGQHYEQYV. In DNA form, the CDR3 reads TGTGCCGACCCGGGACAGCACTACGAGCAGTACGTC. The rearrangement links TRBV6-5 to TRBJ2-7, with 7 bases matching TRBD1. The CDR3 sequence is 12 residues long. Germline assignment: CDR1 MNHEY and CDR2 SVGAGI. V lost 11 bases to trimming and J lost 3 bases; unmatched junction nucleotides: 7.

This sequence joins TRBV6-6 and TRBJ2-7, with a possible D match to TRBD2 (6 bases). V was pared by 5 bases and J by 4 bases, with 15 bases between. Germline V lookup: CDR1 MNHNY, CDR2 SVGAGI (reference sequence). The CDR3 has 14 residues. The CDR3 protein is CASSPRGNPYEQYV. The CDR3 DNA sequence: TGTGCCAGCAGTCCTCGGGGGAACCCTTACGAGCAGTACGTC.

The rearrangement uses TRBV5-4 and TRBJ1-2; 8 bases align to TRBD1. V dropped 4 bases and J dropped 8; count of bases not matched to a gene: 7. This CDR3 has 13 amino acids. Germline V gene lookup returns CDR1 SGHNT and CDR2 YYREEE (reference sequence). The DNA for the CDR3 is TGTGCCAGCAGCGACAGGGGTTCTTGGGGCTACACCTTC. Protein: CASSDRGSWGYTF.

The chain uses TRBV9 and TRBJ1-4; possibly TRBD1 for D (5 bases). Between the trimmed V and J ends, which lost 4 bases and 5 bases, there was a span of 15 bases. The CDR3 extends over 15 amino acids. Germline values: CDR1 SGDLS, CDR2 YYNGEE. The CDR3 DNA reads as TGTGCCAGCAGCAAAACGCGGGGGGTGAATGAAAAACTGTTTTTT. Translation gives CASSKTRGVNEKLFF. Combining the CDR3 with reference TRBV9 and TRBJ1-4 gives the whole variable domain DSGVTQTPKHLITATGQRVTLRCSPRSGDLSVYWYQQSLDQGLQFLIQYYNGEERAKGNILERFSAQQFPDLHSELNLSSLELGDSALYFCASSKTRGVNEKLFFGSGTQLSVL.

This clone was found a few times. The V gene is TRBV7-3, the J gene TRBJ1-3; D is ambiguous. In germline, CDR1 is SGHTA, CDR2 FQGTGA. Deletions cut 8 bases from V and 0 bases from J, with 11 bases between. This CDR3 is 14 amino acids long. CDR3 loop: CASGSGLSGNTIYF. CDR3 nucleotides: TGTGCCAGCGGCAGCGGGCTCTCTGGAAACACCATATATTTT.

In nucleotides, the CDR3 is TGTGCCAGCAGATGGGCGGGGGGCGGTGGAGATACGCAGTATTTT. It specifies CASRWAGGGGDTQYF. The J gene is TRBJ2-3, the V gene TRBV7-9; TRBD2 agrees at 8 bases. The V segment lost 6 bases and the J segment 5 bases; nucleotides outside the gene matches: 10. CDR1 is SEHNR, CDR2 FQNEAQ, per germline (reference sequence). The CDR3 runs 15 residues.

The gene calls are TRBV11-2 and TRBJ2-1, with unresolved D. The ends were cut back, 5 bases at V and 2 bases at J, with 19 bases in the middle. CDR3 length: 17 amino acids. CDR1 is SGHAT, CDR2 FQNNGV, per germline. DNA for the CDR3: TGTGCCAGCAGCCTTAGTGGTGGCAGGAAAACCTACAATGAGCAGTTCTTC. Its protein is CASSLSGGRKTYNEQFF.

This chain links TRBV10-2 with TRBJ2-1; D is undetermined. The V end was cut by 5 bases, the J end by 2 bases, with 16 bases between. The CDR3 is 16 residues long. Per the germline V gene, CDR1 is WSHSY and CDR2 is SAAADI. The CDR3 DNA is TGCGCCAGCAGTCGCGGAGCAGCTTCACCCTACAATGAGCAGTTCTTC. Translated, it gives CASSRGAASPYNEQFF.

This chain links TRBV5-1 with TRBJ2-5, with 14 bases lining up with TRBD2. The V gene's germline CDR1 is SGHRS and CDR2 YFSETQ. After removal of 1 base from V and 4 bases from J, the junction contained 3 bases not matched to a gene. The CDR3 is 16 residues long. The CDR3 loop reads CASSLTGLAGAETQYF. CDR3 DNA: TGCGCCAGCAGCTTGACGGGACTAGCGGGGGCAGAGACCCAGTACTTC.

The chain carries TRBV21-1 and TRBJ2-1; TRBD1, the table's D call, lacks a check against the DNA. TRBV21-1 is a known pseudogene. This CDR3 spans 16 amino acids. The CDR3 nucleotides read TGTGCCAGCAGCTCACCCGGGACAGGGGAAGACAATGAGCAGTTCTTC. Its protein is CASSSPGTGEDNEQFF.

The chain employs TRBV6-1 and TRBJ2-1, with TRBD1 matching over 7 bases. This CDR3 comprises 17 residues. Per germline, CDR1 MNHNS and CDR2 SASEGT. Trimming removed 3 bases from V and 3 bases from J; junction bases left unmatched: 11. The CDR3 region is CASSDPTGQRFYNEQFF. In DNA, the CDR3 is TGTGCCAGCAGTGACCCCACGGGACAGAGGTTCTACAATGAGCAGTTCTTC.

In DNA form, the CDR3 reads TGTGCCAGCAGTCGCTCTGCAGGAGGGTTCGATGGCTACACCTTC. It yields the protein CASSRSAGGFDGYTF. The chain couples TRBV6-5 to TRBJ1-2; D is unresolved. V was pared by 5 bases and J by 6 bases, with 19 bases between. CDR1 MNHEY and CDR2 SVGAGI come from the germline V gene. CDR3 length: 15 amino acids.

V usage is TRBV5-1 and J usage is TRBJ1-3; D gene unclear. The CDR3 is 15 amino acids. Germline CDR1 and CDR2: SGHRS and YFSETQ. V gave up 0 bases and J gave up 0 bases, with 7 bases separating them. The CDR3 region has the DNA TGCGCCAGCAGCTTGGACATCAACTCTGGAAACACCATATATTTT. It translates to CASSLDINSGNTIYF.

The rearrangement links TRBV29-1 to TRBJ1-4; the D gene is possibly TRBD1 (5 bases). CDR1 and CDR2 (germline): SQVTM, ANQGSEA. The V end was cut by 4 bases, the J end by 5 bases, with 11 bases between. The CDR3 length is 13 residues. CDR3 coding DNA: TGCAGCGTTGTAGTCAGGGTAAATGAAAAACTGTTTTTT. Protein: CSVVVRVNEKLFF.

The chain recombines TRBV24-1 with TRBJ2-2, with D hard to call. V gave up 5 bases and J gave up 0 bases, with 12 bases separating them. In germline, CDR1 is KGHDR, CDR2 SFDVKD. The CDR3 runs 16 residues. The CDR3: CATSAWFPANTGELFF. CDR3 bases: TGTGCCACCAGTGCTTGGTTTCCAGCGAACACCGGGGAGCTGTTTTTT.

This chain joins TRBV7-2 and TRBJ1-1; tentative D call: TRBD1 (6 bases). Germline CDR1 reads SGHTA; CDR2 reads FQGNSA. CDR3 size: 13 residues. Between the trimmed V and J ends, which lost 10 bases and 2 bases, there was a span of 14 bases. The CDR3 sequence is CATAQGLNTEAFF. The CDR3 DNA follows: TGTGCCACCGCACAGGGACTAAACACTGAAGCTTTCTTT.

The chain links TRBV10-3 to TRBJ1-3; D gene ambiguous. Trimming stripped 8 bases from V and 0 bases from J, with 11 bases between. Germline values: CDR1 ENHRY, CDR2 SYGVKD. This CDR3 is 14 amino acids long. CDR3 sequence reads: CAIGERDSGNTIYF. CDR3 nucleotide sequence: TGTGCCATCGGAGAACGGGACTCTGGAAACACCATATATTTT.

This clone was recorded once. The genes are TRBV6-2 or TRBV6-3 and TRBJ1-5; no clear D gene. The CDR3 has 17 residues. Trimming took off 0 bases at V and 2 bases at J, with 14 bases between the two ends. Per the germline V gene, CDR1 is MNHEY and CDR2 is SVGEGT. The CDR3: CASSYSSAGYRNQPQHF. CDR3 nucleotide sequence: TGTGCCAGCAGTTACTCGAGTGCGGGGTACCGCAATCAGCCCCAGCATTTT.

This chain links TRBV11-2 with TRBJ2-5, with no clear D. This CDR3 is 14 amino acids long. Germline V CDR1 and CDR2: SGHAT, FQNNGV. With 5 bases removed from V and 5 bases from J, the gap between germline ends came to 15 bases. The CDR3 spells CASSRRPPGETQYF. CDR3 DNA sequence: TGTGCCAGCAGCCGTAGGCCGCCCGGGGAGACCCAGTACTTC.

The CDR3 spells CASSLSEDLNTEAFF. The CDR3 DNA reads as TGTGCCAGCAGTTTATCGGAGGACCTGAACACTGAAGCTTTCTTT. V usage is TRBV27 and J usage is TRBJ1-1; no reliable D call. Looked up from germline, CDR1 is MNHEY and CDR2 is SMNVEV (reference sequence). The germline V and J ends were trimmed by 0 bases and 0 bases, with 8 bases remaining between them. There are 15 residues in the CDR3.

In this sample, this clone turned up once. The chain recombines TRBV29-1 with TRBJ2-7; 8 positions match TRBD1. The CDR3 spans 13 residues. J was trimmed by 2 bases and V by 6 bases; bases with no gene match: 6. The germline gives CDR1 SQVTM, CDR2 ANQGSEA. CDR3 nucleotide sequence: TGCAGCGTCAAGACAGGGGCAACCTACGAGCAGTACTTC. Its protein is CSVKTGATYEQYF.

This clone was seen a single time. The V gene is TRBV5-4, the J gene TRBJ2-5; 9 bases map to TRBD2. The CDR3 totals 16 residues. Germline V gene sequence: CDR1 SGHNT, CDR2 YYREEE (reference sequence). Germline trimming cut 4 bases from V and 1 base from J; bases unmatched to any gene: 8. CDR3 amino acids: CASSRPERGAQETQYF. The CDR3, as DNA: TGTGCCAGCAGCCGCCCCGAGCGGGGGGCCCAAGAGACCCAGTACTTC.

The rearrangement links TRBV4-1 to TRBJ2-6; D not certain. Germline assignment: CDR1 MGHRA and CDR2 YSYEKL. V gave up 1 base and J gave up 2 bases, with 6 bases separating them. CDR3 length equals 15 residues. Here the CDR3 DNA reads TGCGCCAGCAGCCAAGTAGAACCTGGGGCCAACGTCCTGACTTTC. Translating gives CASSQVEPGANVLTF.

CDR3: CASSLGTGVYNEQFF. The CDR3 region has the DNA TGTGCCAGCAGCCTCGGGACAGGGGTATACAATGAGCAGTTCTTC. This sequence joins TRBV7-2 and TRBJ2-1, with 10 bases lining up with TRBD1. The trim removed 5 bases at V and 4 bases at J, leaving 5 bases unmatched. This CDR3 has 15 amino acids. Germline lookup yields CDR1 SGHTA and CDR2 FQGNSA.

This chain joins TRBV19 and TRBJ2-5; 8 bases are shared with TRBD2. Germline trimming cut 6 bases from V and 1 base from J; bases unmatched to any gene: 7. This CDR3 has 15 residues. Germline V gives CDR1 LNHDA, CDR2 SQIVND (reference sequence). The CDR3 region has the DNA TGTGCCAGTAGCGACCGGGGGGGGTCCCAAGAGACCCAGTACTTC. Translated, it gives CASSDRGGSQETQYF.

The rearrangement uses TRBV6-5 and TRBJ1-2, with a weak D call TRBD1 (5 bases). The germline V gene has CDR1 MNHEY and CDR2 SVGAGI. This CDR3 comprises 14 residues. V shed 6 bases and J shed 4 bases, with 15 bases lying between them. The CDR3 here is CASRPDGGIYGYTF. The CDR3 DNA is TGTGCCAGCAGACCGGACGGGGGGATCTATGGCTACACCTTC.

J is TRBJ1-2 and V is TRBV14, with D possibly being TRBD1 (5 bases). Trimming took 0 bases from V and 4 from J, leaving 9 bases between them. This CDR3 is built from 14 residues. The germline V gene has CDR1 SGHDN and CDR2 FVKESK. In DNA, the CDR3 is TGTGCCAGCAGCCAAGACCGCAGGGCCTATGGCTACACCTTC. It encodes CASSQDRRAYGYTF. Complete variable domain (other parts from reference TRBV14 and TRBJ1-2): EAGVTQFPSHSVIEKGQTVTLRCDPISGHDNLYWYRRVMGKEIKFLLHFVKESKQDESGMPNNRFLAERTGGTYSTLKVQPAELEDSGVYFCASSQDRRAYGYTFGSGTRLTVV.

The DNA for the CDR3 is TGTGCCAGCTCACCGTCGGACAGGGTGGGAGATACGCAGTATTTT. It yields the protein CASSPSDRVGDTQYF. The V gene is TRBV18, the J gene TRBJ2-3, with 8 positions matching TRBD1. The CDR3 runs 15 residues. With V trimmed by 3 bases and J by 5 bases, 7 bases remained unmatched. In germline, CDR1 is KGHSH, CDR2 LQKENI.

The gene calls are TRBV5-5 and TRBJ1-2; TRBD1 matches at 8 bases. V dropped 2 bases and J dropped 12; count of bases not matched to a gene: 6. The CDR3 has 12 amino acids. From germline, CDR1 is SGHKS and CDR2 YYEKEE (reference sequence). The CDR3 loop is CASSFPDRGDTF. CDR3 DNA sequence: TGTGCCAGCAGCTTTCCTGACAGGGGAGACACCTTC.

The J gene is TRBJ1-3, the V gene TRBV10-2, with 9 bases fitting TRBD1. The CDR3 contains 17 residues. V was pared by 7 bases and J by 0 bases, with 10 bases of the junction left unmatched. CDR1 is WSHSY, CDR2 SAAADI, per germline. The CDR3 protein is CASMGTGFLGSGNTIYF. The CDR3 nucleotides are TGCGCCAGCATGGGGACAGGGTTTTTGGGCTCTGGAAACACCATATATTTT.